Here is one TCR beta chain with its context. The target antigen is unknown. The CDR3 covers 13 residues. CDR1 is MNHNY, CDR2 SVGAGI, per germline (reference sequence). V lost 6 bases and J 4 bases, leaving 7 bases between the germline ends. These data are taken from a study of vaccination effects on CD4 cells after COVID-19. Profiling relied on immunoSEQ multiplex PCR, and the TCRdb table lists in-frame clones only, not all of them. The sample records roughly 48,000 clones, 67% being singletons. Study observations and caveats: The study found marked clonal contraction of infection- and vaccine-induced clones late after vaccination. Convalescent patients were scarce in the study, and it lacked early post-infection timepoints.

Subsequent to 10 days of culture, CD4+ T cells were isolated. The sequenced sample was CD4+ T cells from PBMCs cultured without peptide, obtained before COVID-19 vaccination. V usage is TRBV6-6 and J usage is TRBJ2-6; D is undetermined. The sequence came from a human donor who received a COVID-19 vaccine. The CDR3 here is CASRVVGANVLTF. The CDR3, as DNA: TGTGCCAGCAGGGTAGTGGGGGCCAACGTCCTGACTTTC.